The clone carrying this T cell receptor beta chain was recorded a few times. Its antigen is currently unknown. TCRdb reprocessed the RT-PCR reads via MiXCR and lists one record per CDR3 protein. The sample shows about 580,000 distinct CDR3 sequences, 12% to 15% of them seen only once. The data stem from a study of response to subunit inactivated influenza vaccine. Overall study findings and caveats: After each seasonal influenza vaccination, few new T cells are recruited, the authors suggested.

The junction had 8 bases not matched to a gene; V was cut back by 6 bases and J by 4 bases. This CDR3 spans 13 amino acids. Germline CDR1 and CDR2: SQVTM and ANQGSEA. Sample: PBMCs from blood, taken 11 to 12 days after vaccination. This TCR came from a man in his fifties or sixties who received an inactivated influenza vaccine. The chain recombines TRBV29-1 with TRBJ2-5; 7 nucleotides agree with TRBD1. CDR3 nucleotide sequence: TGCAGCGTCTCGCGTAGGGGGCGAGAGACCCAGTACTTC. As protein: CSVSRRGRETQYF.